The rows below give T cell receptor beta chains drawn from one sample of a study of metastatic and nonmetastatic thyroid tumors. Via MiXCR, TCRdb re-called the PCR reads. The sample consists of tens of thousands of clones, approximately 12% of them appearing once. Sequenced material: tumor tissue. All receptors derive from a female donor with papillary thyroid cancer or a benign thyroid nodule (not recorded which). Some clones in this sample may be carry-over from other donors' samples. Each CDR3 is given without its conserved first and last residue.

>TRBJ2-3|TRBV7-8
ASSSIAGFTDTQY
>TRBJ1-3|TRBV12-3/TRBV12-4
ASRAQVVPGNTIY
>TRBJ2-7|TRBV20-1
SAYSWRAVRAYEQY
>TRBJ2-7|TRBV10-1
ASSRSRLGYELY
>TRBJ1-2|TRBV6-1
ASRPRAGTSPYGYT
>TRBJ1-3|TRBV30
AWSQGSSGNTIY
>TRBJ2-3|TRBV11-3
ASSLVYSDTQY
>TRBJ2-5|TRBV18
ASSPPAVLETQY
>TRBJ1-6|TRBV20-1
SAAPGTAKSLH
>TRBJ1-1|TRBV18
ASSLTGLNTEAF
>TRBJ2-1|TRBV5-1
ASAPRGGGDDEQF
>TRBJ1-2|TRBV14
ASSQVLGGGADYGYT
>TRBJ2-7|TRBV29-1
SVGEVEQY
>TRBJ1-1|TRBV6-1
ASSRGRINTEAF
>TRBJ2-3|TRBV27
ASSLSGTSEDTQY
>TRBJ1-4|TRBV27
ASSSDSYNEKLF
>TRBJ2-2|TRBV3-1
ASSQEVAGRLTNTGELF
>TRBJ1-5|TRBV19
AINGGLDGNQPQH
>TRBJ2-1|TRBV13
ASSGTSGNEQF